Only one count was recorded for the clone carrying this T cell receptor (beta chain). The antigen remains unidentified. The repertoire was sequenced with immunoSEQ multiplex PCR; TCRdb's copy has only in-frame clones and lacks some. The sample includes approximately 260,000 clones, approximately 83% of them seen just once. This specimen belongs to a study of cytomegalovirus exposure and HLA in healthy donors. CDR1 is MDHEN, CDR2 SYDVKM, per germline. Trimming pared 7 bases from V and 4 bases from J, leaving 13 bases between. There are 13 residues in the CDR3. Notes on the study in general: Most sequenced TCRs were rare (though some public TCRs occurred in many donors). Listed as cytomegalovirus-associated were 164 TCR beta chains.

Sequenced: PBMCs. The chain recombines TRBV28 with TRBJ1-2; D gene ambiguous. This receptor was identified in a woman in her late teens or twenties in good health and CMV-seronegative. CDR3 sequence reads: CASIDPGAYGYTF. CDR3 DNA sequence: TGTGCCAGCATCGACCCCGGAGCCTATGGCTACACCTTC.